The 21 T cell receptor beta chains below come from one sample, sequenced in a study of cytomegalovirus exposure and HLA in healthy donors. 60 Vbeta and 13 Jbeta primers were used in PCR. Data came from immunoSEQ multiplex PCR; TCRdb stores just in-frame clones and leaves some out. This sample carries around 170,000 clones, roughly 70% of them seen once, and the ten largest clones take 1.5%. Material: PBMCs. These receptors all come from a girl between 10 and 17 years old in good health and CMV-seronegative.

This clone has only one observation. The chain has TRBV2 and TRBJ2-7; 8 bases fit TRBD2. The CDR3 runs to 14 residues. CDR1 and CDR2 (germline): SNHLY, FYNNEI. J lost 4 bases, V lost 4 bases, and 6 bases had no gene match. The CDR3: CASSVGLAGYEQYF. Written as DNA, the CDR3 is TGTGCCAGCAGTGTAGGTCTAGCGGGTTACGAGCAGTACTTC.

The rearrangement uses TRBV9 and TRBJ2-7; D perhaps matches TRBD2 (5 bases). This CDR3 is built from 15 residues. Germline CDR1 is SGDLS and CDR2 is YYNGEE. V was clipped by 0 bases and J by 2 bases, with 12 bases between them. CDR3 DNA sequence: TGTGCCAGCAGCGTAGACGAGGGAGTAACCTACGAGCAGTACTTC. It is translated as CASSVDEGVTYEQYF.

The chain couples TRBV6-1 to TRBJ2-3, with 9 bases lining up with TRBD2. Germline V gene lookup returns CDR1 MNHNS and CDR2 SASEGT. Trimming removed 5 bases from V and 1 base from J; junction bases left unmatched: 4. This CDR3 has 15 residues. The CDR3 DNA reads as TGTGCCAGCAGTCGACGACTAGCGGGCACAGATACGCAGTATTTT. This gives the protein CASSRRLAGTDTQYF.

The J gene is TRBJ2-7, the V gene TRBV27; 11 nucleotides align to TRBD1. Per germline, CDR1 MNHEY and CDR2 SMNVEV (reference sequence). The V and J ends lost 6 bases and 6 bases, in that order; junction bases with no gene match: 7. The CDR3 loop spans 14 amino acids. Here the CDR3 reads CASSFRDRGCEQYF. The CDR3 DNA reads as TGTGCCAGCAGCTTCCGGGACAGGGGGTGCGAGCAGTACTTC.

The CDR3 DNA sequence: TGCGCCAGCAGCTTTTCGGGAGACACTGAAGCTTTCTTT. Its protein product is CASSFSGDTEAFF. This chain uses TRBV5-1 with TRBJ1-1; D remains unclear. The CDR3 extends over 13 amino acids. V lost 2 bases to trimming and J lost 3 bases, with 8 bases between them. CDR1 and CDR2 from the germline V gene are SGHRS and YFSETQ.

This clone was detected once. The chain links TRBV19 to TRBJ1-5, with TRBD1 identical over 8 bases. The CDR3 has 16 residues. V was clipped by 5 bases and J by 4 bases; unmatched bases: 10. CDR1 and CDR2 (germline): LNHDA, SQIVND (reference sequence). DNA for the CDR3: TGTGCCAGTAGTTCCAGACAGGGGTCTGCTAATCAGCCCCAGCATTTT. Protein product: CASSSRQGSANQPQHF.

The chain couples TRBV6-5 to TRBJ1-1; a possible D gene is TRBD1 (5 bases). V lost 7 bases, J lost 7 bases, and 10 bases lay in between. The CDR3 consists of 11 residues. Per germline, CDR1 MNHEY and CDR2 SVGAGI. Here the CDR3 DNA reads TGTGCCAGCAACACAGGACGTGAAGCTTTCTTT. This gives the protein CASNTGREAFF.

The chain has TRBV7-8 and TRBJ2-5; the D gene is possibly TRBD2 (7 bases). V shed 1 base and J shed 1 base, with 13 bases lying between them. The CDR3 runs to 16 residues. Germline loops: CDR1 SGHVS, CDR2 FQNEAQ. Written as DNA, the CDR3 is TGTGCCAGCAGCTTAGGAGGCGGGGGCCCCCAAGAGACCCAGTACTTC. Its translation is CASSLGGGGPQETQYF. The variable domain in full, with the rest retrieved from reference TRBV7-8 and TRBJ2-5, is GAGVSQSPRYKVAKRGQDVALRCDPISGHVSLFWYQQALGQGPEFLTYFQNEAQLDKSGLPSDRFFAERPEGSVSTLKIQRTQQEDSAVYLCASSLGGGGPQETQYFGPGTRLLVL.

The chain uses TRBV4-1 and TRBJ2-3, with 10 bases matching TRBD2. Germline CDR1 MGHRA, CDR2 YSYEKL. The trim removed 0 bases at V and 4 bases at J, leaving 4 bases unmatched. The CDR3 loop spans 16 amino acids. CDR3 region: CASSQEFSGGPDTQYF. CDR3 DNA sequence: TGCGCCAGCAGCCAAGAGTTTAGCGGGGGGCCAGATACGCAGTATTTT.

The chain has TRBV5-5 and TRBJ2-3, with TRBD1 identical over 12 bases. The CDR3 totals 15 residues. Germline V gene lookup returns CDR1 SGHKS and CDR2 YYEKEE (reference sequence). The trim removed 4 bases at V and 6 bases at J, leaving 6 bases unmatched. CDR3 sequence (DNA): TGTGCCAGCAGCCCGGGACAGGGGGCTACCGATACGCAGTATTTT. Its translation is CASSPGQGATDTQYF.

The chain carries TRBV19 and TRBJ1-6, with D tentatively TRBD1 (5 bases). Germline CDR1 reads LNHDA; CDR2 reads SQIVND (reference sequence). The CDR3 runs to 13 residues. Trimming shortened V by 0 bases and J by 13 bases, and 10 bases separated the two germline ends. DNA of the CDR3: TGTGCCAGTAGTATAGATCGGGGGTTTCCCCTCCACTTT. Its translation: CASSIDRGFPLHF.

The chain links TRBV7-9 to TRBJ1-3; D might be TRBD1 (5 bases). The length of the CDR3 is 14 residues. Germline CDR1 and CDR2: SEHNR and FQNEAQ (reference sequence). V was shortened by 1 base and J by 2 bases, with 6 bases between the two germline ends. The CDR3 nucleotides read TGTGCCAGCAGCTTAGAGGGGACTGGAAACACCATATATTTT. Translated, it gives CASSLEGTGNTIYF.

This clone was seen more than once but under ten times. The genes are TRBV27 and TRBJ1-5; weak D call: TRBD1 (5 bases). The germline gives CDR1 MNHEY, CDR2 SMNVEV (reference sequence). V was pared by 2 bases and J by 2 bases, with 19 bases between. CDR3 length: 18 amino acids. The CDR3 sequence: CASSLALGKGRGNQPQHF. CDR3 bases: TGTGCCAGCAGTTTAGCTTTGGGGAAGGGGAGGGGCAATCAGCCCCAGCATTTT.

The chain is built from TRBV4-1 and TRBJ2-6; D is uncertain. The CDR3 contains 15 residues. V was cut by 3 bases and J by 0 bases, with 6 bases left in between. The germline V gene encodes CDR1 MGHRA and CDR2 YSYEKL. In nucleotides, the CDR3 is TGCGCCAGCAGCCAGGGCACCTCTGGGGCCAACGTCCTGACTTTC. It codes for CASSQGTSGANVLTF.

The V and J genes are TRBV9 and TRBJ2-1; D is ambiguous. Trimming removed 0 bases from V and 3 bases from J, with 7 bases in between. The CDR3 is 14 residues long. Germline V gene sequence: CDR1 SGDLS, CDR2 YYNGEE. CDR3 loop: CASSVGPSYNEQFF. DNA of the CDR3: TGTGCCAGCAGCGTAGGTCCTAGCTACAATGAGCAGTTCTTC. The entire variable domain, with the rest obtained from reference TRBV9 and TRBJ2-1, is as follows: DSGVTQTPKHLITATGQRVTLRCSPRSGDLSVYWYQQSLDQGLQFLIQYYNGEERAKGNILERFSAQQFPDLHSELNLSSLELGDSALYFCASSVGPSYNEQFFGPGTRLTVL.

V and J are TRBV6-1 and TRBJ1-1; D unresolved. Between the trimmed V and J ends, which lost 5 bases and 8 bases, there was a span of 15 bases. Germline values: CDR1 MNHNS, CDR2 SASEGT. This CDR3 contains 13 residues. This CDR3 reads CASSPQLLGEAFF. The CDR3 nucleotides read TGTGCCAGCAGTCCCCAACTCCTCGGGGAAGCTTTCTTT.

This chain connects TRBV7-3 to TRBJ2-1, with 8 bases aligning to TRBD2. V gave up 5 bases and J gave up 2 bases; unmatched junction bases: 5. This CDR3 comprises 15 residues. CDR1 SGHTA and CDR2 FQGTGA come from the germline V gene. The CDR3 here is CASSRRAGAYNEQFF. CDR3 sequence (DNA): TGTGCCAGCAGCCGGCGAGCGGGGGCCTACAATGAGCAGTTCTTC.

The DNA of the CDR3 is TGCGCCAGCAGCCAAGATCTACAGTCGCTCTACGAGCAGTACTTC. Translation: CASSQDLQSLYEQYF. The genes are TRBV4-1 and TRBJ2-7; no clear D. Per germline, CDR1 MGHRA and CDR2 YSYEKL. V lost 0 bases to trimming and J lost 3 bases, with 12 bases between them. This CDR3 region has 15 residues.

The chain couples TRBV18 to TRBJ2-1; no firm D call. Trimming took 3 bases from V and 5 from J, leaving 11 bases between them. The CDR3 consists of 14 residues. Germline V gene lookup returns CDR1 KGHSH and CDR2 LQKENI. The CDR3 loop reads CASSPSQVNNEQFF. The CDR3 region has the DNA TGTGCCAGCTCACCGAGTCAGGTCAACAATGAGCAGTTCTTC.

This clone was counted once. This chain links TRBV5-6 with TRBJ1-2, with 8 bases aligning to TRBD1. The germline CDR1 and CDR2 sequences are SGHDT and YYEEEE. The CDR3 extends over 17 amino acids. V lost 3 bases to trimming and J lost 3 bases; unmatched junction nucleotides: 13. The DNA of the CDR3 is TGTGCCAGCAGCTCTTTCCGGGACAGGTTTATGGACTATGGCTACACCTTC. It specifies CASSSFRDRFMDYGYTF.

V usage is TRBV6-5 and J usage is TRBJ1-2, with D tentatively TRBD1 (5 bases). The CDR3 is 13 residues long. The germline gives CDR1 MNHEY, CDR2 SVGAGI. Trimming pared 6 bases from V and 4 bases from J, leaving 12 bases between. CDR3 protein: CASSSGFPYGYTF. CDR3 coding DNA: TGTGCCAGCAGCTCAGGGTTCCCCTATGGCTACACCTTC.